These 5 T cell receptor beta chains were all obtained from the same sample, sequenced in a study of cytomegalovirus exposure and HLA in healthy donors. 13 Jbeta primers and 60 Vbeta primers were used for the PCR. Data came from immunoSEQ multiplex PCR; TCRdb stores just in-frame clones and leaves some out. The repertoire holds about 160,000 clones, with around 88% as singletons. Sequenced sample: PBMCs. All receptors come from a woman aged 18 to 35 in good health and CMV-seronegative.

In DNA form, the CDR3 reads TGTGCCAGCAGGGATAGGGGGTCACCCCTCCACTTT. Encoded protein: CASRDRGSPLHF. The chain couples TRBV27 to TRBJ1-6; D is possibly TRBD1 (6 bases). The V and J ends lost 6 bases and 10 bases respectively, with 10 bases between them. Per the germline V gene, CDR1 is MNHEY and CDR2 is SMNVEV (reference sequence). The CDR3 is 12 residues long.

V is TRBV7-2 and J is TRBJ1-4; 7 nucleotides match TRBD1. CDR3 size: 15 residues. Germline CDR1 SGHTA, CDR2 FQGNSA. Germline trimming cut 5 bases from V and 6 bases from J; bases unmatched to any gene: 9. In DNA form, the CDR3 reads TGTGCCAGCAGCCGACGGGACAGCAGCCATGAAAAACTGTTTTTT. The encoded protein is CASSRRDSSHEKLFF.

This clone was seen just once. The DNA is left out, because the CDR3 cannot be placed on it with certainty; the CDR3 is given as TCRdb lists it. V usage is TRBV7-6 and J usage is TRBJ1-2; TRBD1, the D gene given by the table, was not confirmed from the DNA. 15 amino acids form the CDR3, both terminal residues included. Germline CDR1 is SGHVS and CDR2 is FNYEAQ. The CDR3 loop is CASSLGVGTGSGYPF.

V usage is TRBV29-1 and J usage is TRBJ1-1; possible D gene TRBD1, 6 bases. This CDR3 has 13 amino acids. V was trimmed by 5 bases and J by 2 bases, leaving 12 bases between them. From germline, CDR1 is SQVTM and CDR2 ANQGSEA. The CDR3 DNA reads as TGCAGCGTTCAACAGGGCTATAACACTGAAGCTTTCTTT. Translation gives CSVQQGYNTEAFF.

This chain joins TRBV28 and TRBJ2-7; D perhaps matches TRBD2 (6 bases). Trimming left V 6 bases short and J 1 base short, with 13 bases between. The germline V gene encodes CDR1 MDHEN and CDR2 SYDVKM. The CDR3 runs 14 residues. CDR3 DNA: TGTGCCAGCAGCCGCGGGGTCGAGTCCTACGAGCAGTACTTC. Amino acids: CASSRGVESYEQYF.